This TCR beta chain emerged from a study of regulatory T cells in long-lasting Graves disease. Time point indicated: newly diagnosed GD, antithyroid drugs for less than 3 months. The TCR library was prepared using RNA isolated from PBMCs. This clonotype was detected many times. The target antigen is unknown. Findings and limits, study-wide: Persistent disease was characterized by preferential usage of TRBV28, TRBJ1-2 and TRBJ2-5.

The authors built TCR beta libraries using iRepertoire HTBI primers and Arm-PCR of CDR3 regions. TCRdb recomputed calls from the multiplex PCR reads with MiXCR, one row per CDR3 protein. Of about 420,000 distinct CDR3 sequences listed, about 17% were seen once; the top ten hold 23%. The CDR3 has 16 amino acids. Trimming shortened V by 2 bases and J by 9 bases, and 17 bases separated the two germline ends. These data were likewise used in another study, on T cells in Graves' hyperthyroidism and ophthalmopathy. That study reports: The majority of expanded thyroid clonotypes above 0.001 also appeared in blood.

This rearrangement joins TRBV12-3 or TRBV12-4 to TRBJ1-6, with a weak D call TRBD1 (5 bases). The receptor was derived from a woman younger than 35 with Graves disease. The sample was peripheral blood mononuclear cells (PBMCs), taken at new diagnosis, from a patient treated with antithyroid drugs. The CDR3 here is CASSLSEGIFTSPLHF. The CDR3 coding sequence is TGTGCCAGCAGTTTAAGTGAGGGGATATTTACTTCACCCCTCCACTTT.